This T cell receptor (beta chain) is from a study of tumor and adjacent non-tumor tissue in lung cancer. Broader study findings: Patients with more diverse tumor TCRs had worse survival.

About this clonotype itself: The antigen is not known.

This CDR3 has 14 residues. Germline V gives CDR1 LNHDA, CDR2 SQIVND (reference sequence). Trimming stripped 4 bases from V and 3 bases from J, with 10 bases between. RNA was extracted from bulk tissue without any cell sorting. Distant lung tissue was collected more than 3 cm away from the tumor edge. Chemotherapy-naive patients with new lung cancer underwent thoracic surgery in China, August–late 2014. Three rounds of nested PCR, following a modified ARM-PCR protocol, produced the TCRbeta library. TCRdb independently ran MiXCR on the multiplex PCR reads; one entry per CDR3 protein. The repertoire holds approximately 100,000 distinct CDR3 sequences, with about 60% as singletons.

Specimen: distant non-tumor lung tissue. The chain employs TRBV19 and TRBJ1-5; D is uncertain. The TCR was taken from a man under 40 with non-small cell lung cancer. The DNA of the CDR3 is TGTGCCAGTAGTAAGGACGGAAACAATCAGCCCCAGCATTTT. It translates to CASSKDGNNQPQHF. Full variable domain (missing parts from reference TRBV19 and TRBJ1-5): DGGITQSPKYLFRKEGQNVTLSCEQNLNHDAMYWYRQDPGQGLRLIYYSQIVNDFQKGDIAEGYSVSREKKESFPLTVTSAQKNPTAFYLCASSKDGNNQPQHFGDGTRLSIL.